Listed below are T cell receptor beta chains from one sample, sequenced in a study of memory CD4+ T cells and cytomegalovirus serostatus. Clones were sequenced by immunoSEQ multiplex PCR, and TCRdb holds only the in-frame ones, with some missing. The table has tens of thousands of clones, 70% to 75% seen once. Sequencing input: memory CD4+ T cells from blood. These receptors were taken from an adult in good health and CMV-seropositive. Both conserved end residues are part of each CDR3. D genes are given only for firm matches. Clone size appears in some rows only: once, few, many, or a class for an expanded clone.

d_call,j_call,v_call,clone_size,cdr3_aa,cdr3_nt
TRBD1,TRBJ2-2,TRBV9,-,CASSGLDTGAGELFF,TGTGCCAGCAGCGGCCTTGACACAGGGGCCGGGGAGCTGTTTTTT
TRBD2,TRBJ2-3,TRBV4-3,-,CASSQVTSGAATDTQYF,TGCGCCAGCAGCCAAGTGACTAGCGGGGCGGCAACAGATACGCAGTATTTT
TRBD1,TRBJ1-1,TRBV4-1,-,CASSTVQGDTEAFF,TGCGCCAGCAGCACTGTGCAGGGGGACACTGAAGCTTTCTTT
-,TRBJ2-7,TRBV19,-,CASSISPISSEGSYEQYF,TGTGCCAGTAGTATAAGCCCTATTTCGTCCGAGGGCTCCTACGAGCAGTACTTC
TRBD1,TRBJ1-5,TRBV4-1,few,CASSRDSLSNQPQHF,TGCGCCAGCAGCCGGGACAGCCTAAGCAATCAGCCCCAGCATTTT
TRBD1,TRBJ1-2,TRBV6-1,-,CASSIDREVYGYTF,TGTGCCAGCAGTATTGACAGGGAAGTCTATGGCTACACCTTC
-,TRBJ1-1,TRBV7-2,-,CASSLRGRTEAFF,TGTGCCAGCAGCCTCCGTGGGAGGACTGAAGCTTTCTTT
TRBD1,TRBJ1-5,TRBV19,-,CASSTGQGGTQHF,TGTGCCAGTAGTACGGGACAGGGTGGGACCCAGCATTTT
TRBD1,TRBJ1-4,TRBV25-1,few,CASGWDRESTNEKLFF,TGTGCCAGCGGGTGGGACAGGGAGTCTACTAATGAAAAACTGTTTTTT
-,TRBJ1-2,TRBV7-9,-,CASSLGGDGNTF,TGTGCCAGCAGCTTGGGGGGAGATGGAAACACCTTC
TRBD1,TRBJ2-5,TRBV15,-,CATSRGGTGEETQYF,TGTGCCACCAGCAGGGGCGGGACAGGGGAAGAGACCCAGTACTTC
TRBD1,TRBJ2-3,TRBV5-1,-,CASSPSTGQGSTDTQYF,TGCGCCAGCAGCCCCTCTACGGGACAGGGAAGCACAGATACGCAGTATTTT
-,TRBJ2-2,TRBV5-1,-,CASNHGQPGTGELFF,TGCGCCAGCAACCATGGGCAGCCCGGAACCGGGGAGCTGTTTTTT
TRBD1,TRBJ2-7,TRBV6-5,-,CASKPPGTDSYEQYF,TGTGCCAGCAAGCCCCCCGGGACAGACTCCTACGAGCAGTACTTC
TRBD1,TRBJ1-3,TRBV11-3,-,CASSSGQGTGNTIYF,TGTGCCAGCAGCTCAGGACAGGGAACTGGAAACACCATATATTTT
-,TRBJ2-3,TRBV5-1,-,CASSLDLSTDTQYF,TGCGCCAGCAGCTTGGACCTAAGCACAGATACGCAGTATTTT
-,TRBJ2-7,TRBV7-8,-,CASSLGVAGYEQYF,TGTGCCAGCAGCTTAGGTGTGGCGGGCTACGAGCAGTACTTC
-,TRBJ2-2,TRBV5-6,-,CASSLDRRNTGELFF,TGTGCCAGCAGCTTGGACAGGCGCAACACCGGGGAGCTGTTTTTT
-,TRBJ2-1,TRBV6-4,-,CASSAQAGAEYNEQFF,TGTGCCAGCAGTGCACAGGCAGGGGCAGAATACAATGAGCAGTTCTTC
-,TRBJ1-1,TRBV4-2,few,CASSQEQGNTEAFF,TGTGCCAGCAGCCAAGAGCAGGGGAACACTGAAGCTTTCTTT
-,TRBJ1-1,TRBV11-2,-,CASGPFTLGSEAFF,TGTGCCAGCGGCCCCTTCACCCTTGGGAGTGAAGCTTTCTTT
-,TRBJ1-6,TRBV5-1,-,CASSMGRDSPLHF,TGCGCCAGCAGCATGGGTAGGGATTCACCCCTCCACTTT
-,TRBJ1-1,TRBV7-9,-,CASNRGGEESEAFF,TGTGCCAGCAACCGGGGAGGGGAAGAATCTGAAGCTTTCTTT
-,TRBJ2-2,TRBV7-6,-,CASSFGGWLFF,TGTGCCAGCAGCTTTGGAGGGTGGCTGTTTTTT
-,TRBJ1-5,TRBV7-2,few,CASSNTARDQPQHF,TGTGCCAGCAGCAATACGGCTAGAGATCAGCCCCAGCATTTT
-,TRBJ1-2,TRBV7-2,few,CASSLDYGYTF,TGTGCCAGCAGCTTAGACTATGGCTACACCTTC
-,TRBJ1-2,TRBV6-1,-,CASSDTRDSPYTF,TGTGCCAGCAGTGACACCCGGGACTCTCCCTACACCTTC
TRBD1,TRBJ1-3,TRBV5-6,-,CASSSPTGAGNTIYF,TGTGCCAGCAGCAGCCCGACAGGGGCTGGAAACACCATATATTTT
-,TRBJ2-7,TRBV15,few,CATSRVRQGLYEQYF,TGTGCCACCAGCAGAGTTAGGCAGGGCCTATACGAGCAGTACTTC
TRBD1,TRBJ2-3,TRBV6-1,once,CASSRDRGTNTQYF,TGTGCCAGCAGTCGGGACAGGGGGACGAATACGCAGTATTTT
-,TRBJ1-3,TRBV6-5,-,CASSYDTTVSGNTIYF,TGTGCCAGCAGTTACGACACAACCGTCTCTGGAAACACCATATATTTT
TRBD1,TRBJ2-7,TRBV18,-,CASSPGQASYEQYF,TGTGCCAGCTCACCGGGACAGGCCTCCTACGAGCAGTACTTC
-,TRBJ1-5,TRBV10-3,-,CAITQRSNSNQPQHF,TGTGCCATCACTCAGCGCAGTAATAGCAATCAGCCCCAGCATTTT
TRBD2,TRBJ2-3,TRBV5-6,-,CASSLTSGTDTQYF,TGTGCCAGCAGCTTGACTAGCGGCACAGATACGCAGTATTTT
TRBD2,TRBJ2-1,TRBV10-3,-,CAIKGAGGYNEQFF,TGTGCCATCAAGGGAGCGGGGGGTTACAATGAGCAGTTCTTC
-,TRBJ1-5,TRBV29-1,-,CSVTTGSHQPQHF,TGCAGCGTTACAACAGGGAGCCATCAGCCCCAGCATTTT
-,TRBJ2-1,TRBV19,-,CASSITSENEQFF,TGTGCCAGTAGCATTACTAGTGAGAATGAGCAGTTCTTC
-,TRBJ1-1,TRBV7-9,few,CASSFGWAEAFF,TGTGCCAGCAGCTTTGGGTGGGCCGAAGCTTTCTTT
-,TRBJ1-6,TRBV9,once,CASSVEGGDWSPLHF,TGTGCCAGCAGCGTAGAAGGGGGGGATTGGTCACCCCTCCACTTT
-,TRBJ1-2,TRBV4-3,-,CASSQAVDYGYTF,TGCGCCAGCAGCCAAGCAGTAGACTATGGCTACACCTTC
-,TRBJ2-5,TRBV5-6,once,CASSLRRTVWETQYF,TGTGCCAGCAGCTTGAGGAGGACAGTCTGGGAGACCCAGTACTTC
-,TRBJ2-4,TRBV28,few,CASSLSMLSRERRVAKNIQYF,TGTGCCAGCAGTTTATCCATGCTGAGTAGGGAGCGCCGTGTGGCCAAAAACATTCAGTACTTC
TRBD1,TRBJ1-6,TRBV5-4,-,CASSLEGQGARDSPLHF,TGTGCCAGCAGCTTGGAGGGACAGGGGGCTAGGGATTCACCCCTCCACTTT
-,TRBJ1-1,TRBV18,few,CASSKAPTGAGATEAFF,TGTGCCAGCTCAAAAGCCCCAACGGGCGCGGGCGCCACTGAAGCTTTCTTT